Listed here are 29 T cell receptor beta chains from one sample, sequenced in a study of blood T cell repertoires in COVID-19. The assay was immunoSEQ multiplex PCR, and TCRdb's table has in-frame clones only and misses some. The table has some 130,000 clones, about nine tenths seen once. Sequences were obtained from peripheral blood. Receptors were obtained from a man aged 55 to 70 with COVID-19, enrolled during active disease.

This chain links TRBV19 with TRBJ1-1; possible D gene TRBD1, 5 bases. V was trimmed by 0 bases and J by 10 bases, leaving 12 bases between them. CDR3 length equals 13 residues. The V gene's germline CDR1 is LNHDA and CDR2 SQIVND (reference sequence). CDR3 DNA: TGTGCCAGTAGTATAGAAGGCGGCCAGGGAGCTTTCTTT. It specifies CASSIEGGQGAFF.

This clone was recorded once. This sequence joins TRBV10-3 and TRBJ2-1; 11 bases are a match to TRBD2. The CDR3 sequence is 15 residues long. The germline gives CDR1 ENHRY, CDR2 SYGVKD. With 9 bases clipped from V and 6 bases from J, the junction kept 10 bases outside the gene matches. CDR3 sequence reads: CAIGLAGGQSNEQFF. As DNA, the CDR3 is TGTGCCATTGGGCTAGCGGGAGGACAGTCCAATGAGCAGTTCTTC.

Here the CDR3 reads CASSPTSGPGEQYF. CDR3 nucleotide sequence: TGCGCCAGCAGCCCGACTAGCGGGCCGGGCGAGCAGTACTTC. The chain combines TRBV5-1 with TRBJ2-7; 10 bases map to TRBD2. Looked up from germline, CDR1 is SGHRS and CDR2 is YFSETQ. The CDR3 runs 14 residues. With 4 bases clipped from V and 6 bases from J, the junction kept 7 bases outside the gene matches. The full variable domain, rest sourced from reference TRBV5-1 and TRBJ2-7, is KAGVTQTPRYLIKTRGQQVTLSCSPISGHRSVSWYQQTPGQGLQFLFEYFSETQRNKGNFPGRFSGRQFSNSRSEMNVSTLELGDSALYLCASSPTSGPGEQYFGPGTRLTVT.

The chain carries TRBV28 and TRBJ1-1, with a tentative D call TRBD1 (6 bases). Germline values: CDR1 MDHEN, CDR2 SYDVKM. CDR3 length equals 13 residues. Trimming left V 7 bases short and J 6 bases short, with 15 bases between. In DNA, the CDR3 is TGTGCCAGCACCGAACAGGGTGAGGCTGAAGCTTTCTTT. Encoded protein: CASTEQGEAEAFF. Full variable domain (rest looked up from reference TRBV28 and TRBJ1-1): DVKVTQSSRYLVKRTGEKVFLECVQDMDHENMFWYRQDPGLGLRLIYFSYDVKMKEKGDIPEGYSVSREKKERFSLILESASTNQTSMYLCASTEQGEAEAFFGQGTRLTVV.

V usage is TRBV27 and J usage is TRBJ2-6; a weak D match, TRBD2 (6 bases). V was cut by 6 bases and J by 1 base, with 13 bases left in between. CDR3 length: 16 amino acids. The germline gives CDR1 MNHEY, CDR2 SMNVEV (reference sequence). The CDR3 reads CASSAWGESGANVLTF. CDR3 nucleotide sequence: TGTGCCAGCAGCGCATGGGGGGAATCTGGGGCCAACGTCCTGACTTTC.

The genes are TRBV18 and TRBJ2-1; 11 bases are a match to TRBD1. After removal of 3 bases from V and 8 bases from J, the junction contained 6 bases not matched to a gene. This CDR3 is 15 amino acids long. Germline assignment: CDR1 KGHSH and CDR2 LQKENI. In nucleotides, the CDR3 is TGTGCCAGCTCACCTAGGACAGGGGGCGGCGATGAGCAGTTCTTC. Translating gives CASSPRTGGGDEQFF.

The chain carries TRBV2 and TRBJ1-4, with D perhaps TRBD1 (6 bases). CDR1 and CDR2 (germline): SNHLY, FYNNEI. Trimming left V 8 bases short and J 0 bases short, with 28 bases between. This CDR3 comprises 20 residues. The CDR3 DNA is TGTGCCAGCGTGTTAAGGACAGAACTCTTACAAGATACAACTAATGAAAAACTGTTTTTT. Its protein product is CASVLRTELLQDTTNEKLFF.

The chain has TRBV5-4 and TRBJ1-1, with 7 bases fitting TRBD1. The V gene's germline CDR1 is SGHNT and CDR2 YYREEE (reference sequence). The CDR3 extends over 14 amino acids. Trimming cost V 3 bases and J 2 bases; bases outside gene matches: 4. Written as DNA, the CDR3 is TGTGCCAGCAGCTCCCGACAGGGAAACACTGAAGCTTTCTTT. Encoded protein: CASSSRQGNTEAFF.

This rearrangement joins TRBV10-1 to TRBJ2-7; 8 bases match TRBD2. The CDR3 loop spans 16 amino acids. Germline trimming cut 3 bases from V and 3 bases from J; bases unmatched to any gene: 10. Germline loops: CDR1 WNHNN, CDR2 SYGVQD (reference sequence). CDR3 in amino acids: CASSDPGTSGSYEQYF. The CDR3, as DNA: TGCGCCAGCAGTGACCCAGGGACTAGTGGAAGCTACGAGCAGTACTTC.

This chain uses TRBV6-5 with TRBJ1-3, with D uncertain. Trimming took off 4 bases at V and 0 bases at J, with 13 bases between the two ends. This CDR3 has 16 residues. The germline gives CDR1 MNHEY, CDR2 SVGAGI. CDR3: CASSSQRYTSGNTIYF. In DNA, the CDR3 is TGTGCCAGCAGTTCCCAGCGGTACACCTCTGGAAACACCATATATTTT.

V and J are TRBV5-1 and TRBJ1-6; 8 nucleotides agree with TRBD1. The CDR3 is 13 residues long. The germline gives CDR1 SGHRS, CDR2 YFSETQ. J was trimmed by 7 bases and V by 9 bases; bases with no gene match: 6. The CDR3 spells CATATGENSPLHF. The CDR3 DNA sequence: TGCGCCACTGCGACAGGGGAGAATTCACCCCTCCACTTT.

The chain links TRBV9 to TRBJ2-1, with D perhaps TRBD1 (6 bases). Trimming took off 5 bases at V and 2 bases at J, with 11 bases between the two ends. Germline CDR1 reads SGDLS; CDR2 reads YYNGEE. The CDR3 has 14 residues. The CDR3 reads CASSPGHPYNEQFF. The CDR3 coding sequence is TGTGCCAGCAGTCCGGGACACCCCTACAATGAGCAGTTCTTC.

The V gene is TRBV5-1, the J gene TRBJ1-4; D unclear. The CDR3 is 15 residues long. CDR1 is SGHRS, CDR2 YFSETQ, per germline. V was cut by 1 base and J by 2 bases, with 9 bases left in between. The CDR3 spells CASSLNNPTNEKLFF. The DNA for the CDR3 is TGCGCCAGCAGCTTGAACAACCCCACTAATGAAAAACTGTTTTTT.

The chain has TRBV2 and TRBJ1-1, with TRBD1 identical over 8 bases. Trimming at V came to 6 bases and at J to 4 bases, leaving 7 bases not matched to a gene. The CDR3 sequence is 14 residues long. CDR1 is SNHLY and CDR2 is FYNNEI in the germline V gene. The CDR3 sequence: CASRRQGSSTEAFF. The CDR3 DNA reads TGTGCCAGCAGGCGACAGGGGAGTAGCACTGAAGCTTTCTTT.

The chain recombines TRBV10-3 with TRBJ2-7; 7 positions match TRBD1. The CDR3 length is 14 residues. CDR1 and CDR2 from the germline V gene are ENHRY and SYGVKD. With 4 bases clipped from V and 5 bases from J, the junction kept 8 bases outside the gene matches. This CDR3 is CAISALRGGNEQYF. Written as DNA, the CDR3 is TGTGCCATCAGTGCCCTCAGAGGGGGCAACGAGCAGTACTTC.

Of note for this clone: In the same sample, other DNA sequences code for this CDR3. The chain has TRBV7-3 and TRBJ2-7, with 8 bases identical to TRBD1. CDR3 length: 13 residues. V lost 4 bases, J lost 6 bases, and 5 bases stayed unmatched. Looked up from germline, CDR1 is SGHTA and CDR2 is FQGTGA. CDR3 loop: CASSSTGGSEQYF. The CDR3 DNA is TGTGCCAGCAGCTCCACAGGGGGGTCCGAGCAGTACTTC.

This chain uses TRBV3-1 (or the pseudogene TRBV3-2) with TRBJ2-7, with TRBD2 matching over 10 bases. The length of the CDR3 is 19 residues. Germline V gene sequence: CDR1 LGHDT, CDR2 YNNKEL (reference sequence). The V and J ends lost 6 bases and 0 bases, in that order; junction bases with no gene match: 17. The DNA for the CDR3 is TGTGCCAGCAGGGACGGAGGGCGAGCGGGAGGGCCCAACTCCTACGAGCAGTACTTC. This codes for CASRDGGRAGGPNSYEQYF.

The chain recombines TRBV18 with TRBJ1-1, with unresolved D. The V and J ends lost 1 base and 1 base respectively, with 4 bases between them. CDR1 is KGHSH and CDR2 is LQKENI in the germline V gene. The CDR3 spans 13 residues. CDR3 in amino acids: CASSPRQNTEAFF. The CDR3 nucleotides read TGTGCCAGCTCACCACGGCAGAACACTGAAGCTTTCTTT.

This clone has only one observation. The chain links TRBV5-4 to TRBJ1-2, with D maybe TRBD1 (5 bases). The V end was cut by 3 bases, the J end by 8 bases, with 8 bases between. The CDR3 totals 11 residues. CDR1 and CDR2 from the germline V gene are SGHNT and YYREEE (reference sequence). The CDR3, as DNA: TGTGCCAGCAGCTCAGGGATAGGCTACACCTTC. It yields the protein CASSSGIGYTF. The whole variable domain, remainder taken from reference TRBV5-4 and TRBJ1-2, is ETGVTQSPTHLIKTRGQQVTLRCSSQSGHNTVSWYQQALGQGPQFIFQYYREEENGRGNFPPRFSGLQFPNYSSELNVNALELDDSALYLCASSSGIGYTFGSGTRLTVV.

CDR3 sequence (DNA): TGCGCCAGCAGCCAAGATGAGGGGGAGATTAGACGTGGCTACACCTTC. It encodes CASSQDEGEIRRGYTF. V and J are TRBV4-1 and TRBJ1-2, with D possibly TRBD1 on 6 matching bases. CDR1 is MGHRA, CDR2 YSYEKL, per germline. V was shortened by 0 bases and J by 7 bases, with 18 bases between the two germline ends. CDR3 length equals 16 residues.

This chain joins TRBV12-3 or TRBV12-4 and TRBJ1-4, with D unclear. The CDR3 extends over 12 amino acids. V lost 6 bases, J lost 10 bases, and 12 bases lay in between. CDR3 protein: CASSLNEGKLFF. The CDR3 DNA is TGTGCCAGCAGCCTAAACGAGGGAAAACTGTTTTTT.

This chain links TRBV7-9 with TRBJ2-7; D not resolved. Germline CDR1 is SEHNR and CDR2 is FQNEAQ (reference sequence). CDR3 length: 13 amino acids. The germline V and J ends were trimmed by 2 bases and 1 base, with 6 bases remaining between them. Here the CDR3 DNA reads TGTGCCAGCAGCTTAACGACTTCCTACGAGCAGTACTTC. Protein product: CASSLTTSYEQYF.

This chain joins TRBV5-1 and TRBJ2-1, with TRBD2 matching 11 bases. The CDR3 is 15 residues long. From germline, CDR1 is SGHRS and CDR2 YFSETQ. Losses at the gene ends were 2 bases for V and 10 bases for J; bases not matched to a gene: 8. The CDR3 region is CASSFPRLAGSEQFF. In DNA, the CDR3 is TGCGCCAGCAGCTTCCCAAGACTAGCGGGATCGGAGCAGTTCTTC.

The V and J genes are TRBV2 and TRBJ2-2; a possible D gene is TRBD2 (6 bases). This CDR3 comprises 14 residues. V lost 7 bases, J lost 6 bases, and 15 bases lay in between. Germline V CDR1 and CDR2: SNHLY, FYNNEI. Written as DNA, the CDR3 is TGTGCCAGCATGGAGGGGAACCGGGCCGGGGAGCTGTTTTTT. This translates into CASMEGNRAGELFF. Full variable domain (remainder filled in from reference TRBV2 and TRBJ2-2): EPEVTQTPSHQVTQMGQEVILRCVPISNHLYFYWYRQILGQKVEFLVSFYNNEISEKSEIFDDQFSVERPDGSNFTLKIRSTKLEDSAMYFCASMEGNRAGELFFGEGSRLTVL.

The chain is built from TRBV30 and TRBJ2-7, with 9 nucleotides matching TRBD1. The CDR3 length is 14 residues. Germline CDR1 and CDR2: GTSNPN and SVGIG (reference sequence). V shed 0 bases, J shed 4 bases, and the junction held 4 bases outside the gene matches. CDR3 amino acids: CAWSVGTGFYEQYF. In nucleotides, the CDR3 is TGTGCCTGGAGTGTTGGGACAGGGTTTTACGAGCAGTACTTC.

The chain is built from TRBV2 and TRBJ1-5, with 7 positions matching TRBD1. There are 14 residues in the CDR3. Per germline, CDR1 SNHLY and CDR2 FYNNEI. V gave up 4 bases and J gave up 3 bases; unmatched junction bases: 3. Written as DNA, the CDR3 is TGTGCCAGCAGTGTTGACAGGGACAATCAGCCCCAGCATTTT. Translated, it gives CASSVDRDNQPQHF. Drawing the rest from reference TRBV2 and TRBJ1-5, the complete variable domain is EPEVTQTPSHQVTQMGQEVILRCVPISNHLYFYWYRQILGQKVEFLVSFYNNEISEKSEIFDDQFSVERPDGSNFTLKIRSTKLEDSAMYFCASSVDRDNQPQHFGDGTRLSIL.

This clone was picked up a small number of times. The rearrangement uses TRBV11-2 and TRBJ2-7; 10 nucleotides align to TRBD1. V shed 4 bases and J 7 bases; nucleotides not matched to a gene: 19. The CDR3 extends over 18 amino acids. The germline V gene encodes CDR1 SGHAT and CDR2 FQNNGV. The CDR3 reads CASSSTYYRDRGAEEQYF. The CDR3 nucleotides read TGTGCCAGCAGCTCCACTTACTACCGGGACAGGGGCGCGGAAGAGCAGTACTTC.

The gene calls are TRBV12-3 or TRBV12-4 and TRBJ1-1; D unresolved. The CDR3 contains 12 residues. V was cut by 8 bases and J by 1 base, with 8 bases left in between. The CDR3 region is CASGRGNTEAFF. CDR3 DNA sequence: TGTGCCAGCGGCCGGGGGAACACTGAAGCTTTCTTT.

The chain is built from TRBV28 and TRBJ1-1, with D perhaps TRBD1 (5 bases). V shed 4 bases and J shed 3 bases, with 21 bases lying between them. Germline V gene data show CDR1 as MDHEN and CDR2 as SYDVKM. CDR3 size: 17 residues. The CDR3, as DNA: TGTGCCAGCAGTTCGCCGGGGGAATCTAAAGCCCACACTGAAGCTTTCTTT. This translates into CASSSPGESKAHTEAFF.